This TCR beta chain originates from a study of CD8 T cells in Susac syndrome. V was pared by 6 bases and J by 5 bases, with 14 bases between. Germline lookup yields CDR1 MNHEY and CDR2 SMNVEV (reference sequence). This CDR3 spans 13 amino acids. Random hexamers served to reverse transcribe roughly 0.45 to 1 ug RNA. TCRdb passed the immunoSEQ multiplex PCR reads through MiXCR, listing each CDR3 protein once. The sample has around 150,000 distinct CDR3 sequences, roughly 94% seen once. The sequenced sample consisted of CD8+ T cells from PBMCs. This receptor was taken from a human donor with Susac syndrome. The chain combines TRBV27 with TRBJ2-7; weak D call: TRBD2 (5 bases). In DNA form, the CDR3 reads TGTGCCAGCAGGTTGATGGCGGGCCACGAGCAGTACTTC. Amino acids: CASRLMAGHEQYF.